The T cell receptor beta chain under discussion was sequenced for a study of molecular identifiers for immune sequencing clone quantification. Overall study findings and caveats: Barcode sharing among identical TCR molecules could make large clones appear smaller.

Naive CD8 T cells were FACS-sorted by CD8+CD4-CCR7+CD45RA+ markers. As regards this clonotype: The antigen remains unidentified.

V was clipped by 6 bases and J by 0 bases; unmatched bases: 5. The length of the CDR3 is 17 residues. TCRdb processed the PCR reads anew with MiXCR; each CDR3 protein has one entry. Of 88,000 or so distinct CDR3 sequences in the sample, 21% were seen once. The specimen sequenced was naive CD8+ T cells from blood, with Jurkat cell RNA spiked in. The subset: FACS-sorted CD8+CD4-CCR7+CD45RA+ naive T cells. The V gene is TRBV12-3 or TRBV12-4, the J gene TRBJ2-6; 10 bases map to TRBD1. The origin of this receptor is a human donor in good health. Some libraries in this study had Jurkat cell RNA spiked in. The CDR3 nucleotides are TGTGCCAGCAGCGGACAGGGGGTTTACTCTGGGGCCAACGTCCTGACTTTC. This encodes CASSGQGVYSGANVLTF.